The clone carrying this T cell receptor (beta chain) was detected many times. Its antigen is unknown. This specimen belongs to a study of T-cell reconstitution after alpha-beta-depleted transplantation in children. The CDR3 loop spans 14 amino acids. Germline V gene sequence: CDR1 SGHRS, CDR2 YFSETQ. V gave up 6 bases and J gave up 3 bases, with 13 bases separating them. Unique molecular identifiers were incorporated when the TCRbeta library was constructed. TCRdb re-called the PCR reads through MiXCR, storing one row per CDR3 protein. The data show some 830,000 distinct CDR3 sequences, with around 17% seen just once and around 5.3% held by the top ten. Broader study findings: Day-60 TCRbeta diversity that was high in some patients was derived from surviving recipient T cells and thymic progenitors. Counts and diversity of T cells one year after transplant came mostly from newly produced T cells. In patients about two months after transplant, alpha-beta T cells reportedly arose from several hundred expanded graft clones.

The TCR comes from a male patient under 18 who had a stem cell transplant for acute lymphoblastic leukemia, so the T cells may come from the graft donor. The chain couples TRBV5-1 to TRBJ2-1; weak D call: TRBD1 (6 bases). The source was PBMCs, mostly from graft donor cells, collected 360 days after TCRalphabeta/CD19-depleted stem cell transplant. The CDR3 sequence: CASTRDTLYNEQFF. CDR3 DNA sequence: TGCGCCAGCACCCGGGACACCCTCTACAATGAGCAGTTCTTC.